The 8 T cell receptor beta chains given below trace back to one sample, sequenced in a study of regulatory T cells in long-lasting Graves disease. Time point described: newly diagnosed GD, antithyroid drugs for less than 3 months. After RNA was extracted from PBMCs, the TCR library was made from it. The authors built TCR beta libraries using iRepertoire HTBI primers and Arm-PCR of CDR3 regions. One entry per CDR3 protein, called by TCRdb with MiXCR from the multiplex PCR reads. In the table there are roughly 510,000 distinct CDR3 sequences, 16% of which are singletons. The same sample was also studied in work on T cells in Graves' hyperthyroidism and ophthalmopathy.

This specimen consisted of peripheral blood mononuclear cells (PBMCs), obtained at new diagnosis, from a patient treated with antithyroid drugs. These receptors originate from a man aged 18-30 years with Graves disease.

Comment on this clonotype: A far more abundant clone sits one base away, making this likely a read error. The gene calls are TRBV7-2 and TRBJ2-7, with 9 bases that match TRBD2. This CDR3 spans 16 amino acids. Germline CDR1 is SGHTA and CDR2 is FQGNSA. Trimming cost V 5 bases and J 7 bases; bases outside gene matches: 15. The CDR3 nucleotides read TGTGCCAGCAGCGGGGAGGCGGGAGGGCCTGGCGATGAGCAGTACTTC. Translating gives CASSGEAGGPGDEQYF.

This chain joins TRBV19 and TRBJ1-5; weak D call: TRBD1 (5 bases). Trimming cost V 7 bases and J 3 bases, with 16 bases left between them. The CDR3 is 15 amino acids. Germline CDR1 reads LNHDA; CDR2 reads SQIVND (reference sequence). CDR3: CASTSPREPNQPQHF. Written as DNA, the CDR3 is TGTGCCAGTACCAGCCCCAGGGAGCCCAATCAGCCCCAGCATTTT.

This chain joins TRBV7-8 and TRBJ1-2; no reliable D call. Germline-derived CDR1 and CDR2 are SGHVS and FQNEAQ. The CDR3 consists of 15 residues. Deletions cut 1 base from V and 3 bases from J, with 12 bases between. CDR3 nucleotide sequence: TGTGCCAGCAGCTTAGTTAAGAGGGCAGACTATGGCTACACCTTC. Residues: CASSLVKRADYGYTF. The entire variable domain, with the rest obtained from reference TRBV7-8 and TRBJ1-2, is as follows: GAGVSQSPRYKVAKRGQDVALRCDPISGHVSLFWYQQALGQGPEFLTYFQNEAQLDKSGLPSDRFFAERPEGSVSTLKIQRTQQEDSAVYLCASSLVKRADYGYTFGSGTRLTVV.

This clonotype was detected ten times or more. This chain connects TRBV18 to TRBJ1-5, with 7 bases identical to TRBD1. Per the germline V gene, CDR1 is KGHSH and CDR2 is LQKENI. V shed 4 bases and J 7 bases; nucleotides not matched to a gene: 7. CDR3 length: 14 residues. The DNA of the CDR3 is TGTGCCAGCTCACAAACAGGGGAGGACCAGCCCCAGCATTTT. This gives the protein CASSQTGEDQPQHF. Complete variable domain (other parts from reference TRBV18 and TRBJ1-5): NAGVMQNPRHLVRRRGQEARLRCSPMKGHSHVYWYRQLPEEGLKFMVYLQKENIIDESGMPKERFSAEFPKEGPSILRIQQVVRGDSAAYFCASSQTGEDQPQHFGDGTRLSIL.

The chain recombines TRBV10-3 with TRBJ1-1; 9 nucleotides align to TRBD1. Germline V gene sequence: CDR1 ENHRY, CDR2 SYGVKD. This CDR3 has 13 amino acids. V lost 6 bases, J lost 8 bases, and 7 bases stayed unmatched. The CDR3 region has the DNA TGTGCCATCAGACGACAGGGGGATACGGAAGCTTTCTTT. Translating it yields CAIRRQGDTEAFF.

Concerning this clonotype itself: It may be a read error: a sequence one base away is much more abundant. The J gene is TRBJ2-1, the V gene TRBV6-2 or TRBV6-3; D not resolved. V was shortened by 2 bases and J by 4 bases, with 12 bases between the two germline ends. CDR1 and CDR2 from the germline V gene are MNHEY and SVGEGT. There are 15 residues in the CDR3. CDR3 residues: CASSYDGSGYNEQFF. The CDR3 region has the DNA TGTGCCAGCAGTTACGATGGATCCGGGTACAATGAGCAGTTCTTC.

The sample holds many counts of this clonotype. The J gene is TRBJ1-2, the V gene TRBV28; D is ambiguous. Germline CDR1 is MDHEN and CDR2 is SYDVKM. V dropped 3 bases and J dropped 3 bases, with 8 bases sitting between them. The CDR3 totals 13 residues. The CDR3 here is CASSLGSDYGYTF. The CDR3 DNA reads TGTGCCAGCAGTTTGGGTTCGGACTATGGCTACACCTTC.

The gene calls are TRBV6-1 and TRBJ2-1; no clear D. Germline loops: CDR1 MNHNS, CDR2 SASEGT. Trimming pared 5 bases from V and 4 bases from J, leaving 12 bases between. This CDR3 has 14 amino acids. CDR3 residues: CASSPQTIYNEQFF. For the CDR3, the DNA is TGTGCCAGCAGTCCCCAGACAATTTACAATGAGCAGTTCTTC.